This T cell receptor beta chain was sequenced for a study of OX40 agonist ivuxolimab in advanced cancers. Overall study context: The study treated patients with ivuxolimab, an agonistic anti-OX40 (CD134) antibody. Melanoma, hepatocellular carcinoma, head and neck or renal cell cancer occurred in dose-escalation patients. Study-wide findings and caveats: Partial responders at 0.1-3.0 mg/kg had among the lowest clonal expansion.

Concerning this clone itself: Its antigen is not known.

Data came from immunoSEQ multiplex PCR; TCRdb stores just in-frame clones and leaves some out. The sample shows about 79,000 clones, 90% of them seen only once. Sequenced material: CD4+ or CD8+ T cells sorted from blood, taken in a trial of the OX40 agonist ivuxolimab. The sequence derives from an adult with an advanced solid tumor such as melanoma, head and neck, liver or kidney cancer.

The CDR3 here is CASSPRSGGESYEQYF. The DNA of the CDR3 is TGTGCCAGCAGCCCCCGCAGCGGGGGGGAATCCTACGAGCAGTACTTC. V is TRBV7-9 and J is TRBJ2-7; 10 positions match TRBD2. J gave up 1 base and V 5 bases, and 8 bases lay outside the gene matches. The CDR3 is 16 residues long. The V gene's germline CDR1 is SEHNR and CDR2 FQNEAQ (reference sequence). Based on the CDR3 plus reference TRBV7-9 and TRBJ2-7, the full variable domain is DTGVSQNPRHKITKRGQNVTFRCDPISEHNRLYWYRQTLGQGPEFLTYFQNEAQLEKSRLLSDRFSAERPKGSFSTLEIQRTEQGDSAMYLCASSPRSGGESYEQYFGPGTRLTVT.